Shown below are 14 T cell receptor beta chains from a single sample sequenced in a study of radiation and T cells in renal cell carcinoma. Profiling relied on immunoSEQ multiplex PCR, and the TCRdb table lists in-frame clones only, not all of them. The sample consists of 120,000 or so clones, around 85% of them appearing once. Time point meaning: blood 2 weeks post-SBRT. Regarding treatment: 15 Gy SBRT to primary tumor, nephrectomy 4 weeks later. The sample in question was blood, obtained from a patient whose treatment included radiotherapy and nephrectomy. All receptors derive from a man aged 45 to 65 with renal cell carcinoma.

The J gene is TRBJ1-4, the V gene TRBV4-3; 7 positions match TRBD1. The CDR3 length is 13 residues. V lost 6 bases and J lost 8; bases outside the gene matches: 6. CDR1 and CDR2 from the germline V gene are LGHNA and YSLEER. CDR3 sequence: CASSRGQVEKLFF. DNA of the CDR3: TGCGCCAGCAGTCGAGGACAGGTCGAAAAACTGTTTTTT.

The chain links TRBV27 to TRBJ2-7; D might be TRBD1 or TRBD2, each matching 6 bases. Germline CDR1 and CDR2: MNHEY and SMNVEV (reference sequence). The CDR3 covers 15 residues. The V gene lost 7 bases and the J gene lost 3 bases, with 19 bases spanning the gap. This CDR3 is CASTLLGGGFYEQYF. In nucleotides, the CDR3 is TGTGCCAGCACTCTCCTTGGAGGGGGTTTCTACGAGCAGTACTTC.

Here the CDR3 reads CASSLVPYEQYF. DNA of the CDR3: TGCGCCAGCAGCTTGGTCCCCTACGAGCAGTACTTC. This chain links TRBV5-1 with TRBJ2-7; D unresolved. CDR1 and CDR2 from the germline V gene are SGHRS and YFSETQ. With 0 bases removed from V and 2 bases from J, the gap between germline ends came to 3 bases. CDR3 length: 12 amino acids.

This chain uses TRBV19 with TRBJ1-1, with D unresolved. Germline V gene sequence: CDR1 LNHDA, CDR2 SQIVND (reference sequence). The ends were cut back, 5 bases at V and 1 base at J, with 17 bases in the middle. This CDR3 comprises 16 residues. The CDR3 protein is CASSVATSKPNTEAFF. CDR3 DNA: TGTGCCAGTAGTGTGGCCACAAGTAAGCCGAACACTGAAGCTTTCTTT.

This sequence joins TRBV23-1 and TRBJ1-3; D not resolved. TRBV23-1 is designated an ORF whose function remains uncertain. With 1 base removed from V and 7 bases from J, the gap between germline ends came to 5 bases. CDR3 length: 12 amino acids. For the CDR3, the DNA is TGCGCCAGCAGTCAATTTCTTAACACCATATATTTT. Encoded protein: CASSQFLNTIYF.

The chain has TRBV27 and TRBJ2-7; TRBD2 might be the D (5 bases). This CDR3 has 14 residues. V lost 3 bases to trimming and J lost 5 bases, with 14 bases between them. The germline gives CDR1 MNHEY, CDR2 SMNVEV (reference sequence). This CDR3 reads CASSFQTRIHEQYF. The CDR3 bases are TGTGCCAGCAGTTTTCAAACTAGGATCCACGAGCAGTACTTC.

The CDR3 loop reads CAWSVSAGENSPLHF. CDR3 nucleotide sequence: TGTGCCTGGAGTGTATCGGCAGGGGAAAATTCACCCCTCCACTTT. The chain has TRBV30 and TRBJ1-6; perhaps TRBD1 as D (6 bases). Germline-derived CDR1 and CDR2 are GTSNPN and SVGIG (reference sequence). CDR3 length equals 15 residues. The V end lost 0 bases, the J end lost 7 bases, and 13 bases lay between the germline ends.

This clone has at least ten counts. V is TRBV4-1 and J is TRBJ2-2, with D perhaps TRBD2 (6 bases). The V end lost 5 bases, the J end lost 2 bases, and 12 bases lay between the germline ends. The CDR3 length is 15 residues. CDR1 is MGHRA, CDR2 YSYEKL, per germline. CDR3 DNA: TGCGCCAGCAGCAATAGGGGACTCAACACCGGGGAGCTGTTTTTT. As protein: CASSNRGLNTGELFF.

V usage is TRBV30 and J usage is TRBJ1-6; no definite D call. The germline V and J ends were trimmed by 3 bases and 4 bases, with 16 bases remaining between them. Germline loops: CDR1 GTSNPN, CDR2 SVGIG (reference sequence). CDR3 length: 16 amino acids. CDR3 amino acids: CAWRPQDGNYNSPLHF. The CDR3 nucleotides are TGTGCCTGGAGGCCCCAGGACGGAAATTATAATTCACCCCTCCACTTT.

The genes are TRBV4-1 and TRBJ1-5, with 7 bases lining up with TRBD1. This CDR3 has 15 residues. The J segment lost 9 bases and the V segment lost 2 bases, leaving 10 bases of the junction unmatched. Germline assignment: CDR1 MGHRA and CDR2 YSYEKL. CDR3 loop: CASSQPGSAGGPQHF. CDR3 sequence (DNA): TGCGCCAGCAGCCAACCTGGATCAGCAGGGGGGCCCCAGCATTTT.

This clone appeared a few times. CDR3 protein: CASSLGTRTGELFF. CDR3 DNA: TGTGCCAGCAGCCTCGGAACCCGCACCGGGGAGCTGTTTTTT. J is TRBJ2-2 and V is TRBV7-2; no reliable D call. Trimming shortened V by 5 bases and J by 4 bases, and 11 bases separated the two germline ends. The V gene's germline CDR1 is SGHTA and CDR2 FQGNSA. The CDR3 consists of 14 residues.

This sequence joins TRBV6-1 and TRBJ2-7, with a weak D call TRBD1 (5 bases). Germline V gene sequence: CDR1 MNHNS, CDR2 SASEGT. This CDR3 is 19 amino acids long. The germline V and J ends were trimmed by 0 bases and 1 base, with 22 bases remaining between them. DNA for the CDR3: TGTGCCAGCAGTGAAGCGGGGCTTCTTGAGGATATGATGTCCTACGAGCAGTACTTC. The encoded protein is CASSEAGLLEDMMSYEQYF.

V is TRBV5-1 and J is TRBJ2-3, with 10 bases lining up with TRBD1. There are 16 residues in the CDR3. Germline lookup yields CDR1 SGHRS and CDR2 YFSETQ. Germline trimming cut 4 bases from V and 2 bases from J; bases unmatched to any gene: 7. The CDR3 DNA follows: TGCGCCAGCAGCAGGTCGGGACAGGGGCTCACAGATACGCAGTATTTT. Its protein is CASSRSGQGLTDTQYF. Using reference TRBV5-1 and TRBJ2-3 for the parts outside the CDR3, the full variable domain is KAGVTQTPRYLIKTRGQQVTLSCSPISGHRSVSWYQQTPGQGLQFLFEYFSETQRNKGNFPGRFSGRQFSNSRSEMNVSTLELGDSALYLCASSRSGQGLTDTQYFGPGTRLTVL.

This chain links TRBV2 with TRBJ2-2, with no clear D. V was shortened by 8 bases and J by 8 bases, with 9 bases between the two germline ends. The CDR3 is 11 residues long. CDR1 SNHLY and CDR2 FYNNEI come from the germline V gene. The CDR3 here is CASGRLGELFF. CDR3 in DNA: TGTGCCAGCGGGCGTCTGGGGGAGCTGTTTTTT. The variable domain in full, completed from reference TRBV2 and TRBJ2-2, reads EPEVTQTPSHQVTQMGQEVILRCVPISNHLYFYWYRQILGQKVEFLVSFYNNEISEKSEIFDDQFSVERPDGSNFTLKIRSTKLEDSAMYFCASGRLGELFFGEGSRLTVL.